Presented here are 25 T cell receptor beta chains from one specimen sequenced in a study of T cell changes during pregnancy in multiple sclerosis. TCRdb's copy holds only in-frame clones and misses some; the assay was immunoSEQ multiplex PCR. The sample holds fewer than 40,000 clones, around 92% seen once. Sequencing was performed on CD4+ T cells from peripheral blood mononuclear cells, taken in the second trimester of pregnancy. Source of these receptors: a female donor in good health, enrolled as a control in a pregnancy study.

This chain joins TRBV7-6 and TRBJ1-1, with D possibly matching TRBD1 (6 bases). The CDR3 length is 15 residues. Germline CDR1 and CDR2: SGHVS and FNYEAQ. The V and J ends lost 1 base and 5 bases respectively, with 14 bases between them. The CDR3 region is CASSLDPAGVTEAFF. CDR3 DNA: TGTGCCAGCAGCTTAGATCCCGCAGGGGTTACTGAAGCTTTCTTT. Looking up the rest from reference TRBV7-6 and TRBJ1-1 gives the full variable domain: GAGVSQSPRYKVTKRGQDVALRCDPISGHVSLYWYRQALGQGPEFLTYFNYEAQQDKSGLPNDRFSAERPEGSISTLTIQRTEQRDSAMYRCASSLDPAGVTEAFFGQGTRLTVV.

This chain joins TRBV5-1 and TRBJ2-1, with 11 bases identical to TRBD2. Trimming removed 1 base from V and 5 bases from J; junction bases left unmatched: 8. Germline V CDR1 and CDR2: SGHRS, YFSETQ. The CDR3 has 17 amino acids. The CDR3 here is CASSLLPGTSGDNEQFF. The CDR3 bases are TGCGCCAGCAGCTTGTTACCCGGGACTAGCGGAGACAATGAGCAGTTCTTC. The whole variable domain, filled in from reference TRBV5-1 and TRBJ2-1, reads KAGVTQTPRYLIKTRGQQVTLSCSPISGHRSVSWYQQTPGQGLQFLFEYFSETQRNKGNFPGRFSGRQFSNSRSEMNVSTLELGDSALYLCASSLLPGTSGDNEQFFGPGTRLTVL.

The CDR3 DNA is TGTGCCAGCTTGGGCTACACAGATACGCAGTATTTT. Translating it yields CASLGYTDTQYF. The rearrangement joins TRBV6-6 to TRBJ2-3; D is undetermined. The CDR3 has 12 residues. CDR1 and CDR2 from the germline V gene are MNHNY and SVGAGI (reference sequence). V shed 8 bases and J shed 2 bases, with 8 bases lying between them.

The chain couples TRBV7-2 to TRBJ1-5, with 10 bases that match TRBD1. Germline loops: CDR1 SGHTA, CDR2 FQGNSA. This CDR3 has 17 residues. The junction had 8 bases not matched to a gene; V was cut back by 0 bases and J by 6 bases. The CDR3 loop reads CASSLAGDRGGIQPQHF. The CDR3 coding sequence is TGTGCCAGCAGCTTAGCCGGGGACAGGGGAGGCATTCAGCCCCAGCATTTT.

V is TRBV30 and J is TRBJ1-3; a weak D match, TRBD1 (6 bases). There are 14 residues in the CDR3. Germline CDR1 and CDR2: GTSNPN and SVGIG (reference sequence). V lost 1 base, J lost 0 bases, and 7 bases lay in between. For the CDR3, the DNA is TGTGCCTGGAGTGCGGACAGCTCTGGAAACACCATATATTTT. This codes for CAWSADSSGNTIYF.

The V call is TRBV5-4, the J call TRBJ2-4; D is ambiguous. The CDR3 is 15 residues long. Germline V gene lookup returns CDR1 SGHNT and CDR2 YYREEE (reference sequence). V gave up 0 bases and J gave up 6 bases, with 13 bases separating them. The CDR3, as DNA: TGTGCCAGCAGCTTGGGTTACAGCCTTGGAAACATTCAGTACTTC. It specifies CASSLGYSLGNIQYF.

The CDR3 DNA sequence: TGTGCCAGCAGCTTAGCACGGGGGGCACCCTACGAGCAGTACTTC. Translated, it gives CASSLARGAPYEQYF. The chain joins TRBV7-2 to TRBJ2-7, with D perhaps TRBD2 (7 bases). Germline V gives CDR1 SGHTA, CDR2 FQGNSA. There are 15 residues in the CDR3. Trimming shortened V by 0 bases and J by 2 bases, and 11 bases separated the two germline ends.

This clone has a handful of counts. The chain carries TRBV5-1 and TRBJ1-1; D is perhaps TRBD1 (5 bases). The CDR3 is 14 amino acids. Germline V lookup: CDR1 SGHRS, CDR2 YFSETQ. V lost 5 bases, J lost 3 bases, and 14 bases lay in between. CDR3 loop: CASRVGGVDTEAFF. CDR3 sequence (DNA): TGCGCCAGCAGGGTTGGGGGGGTCGACACTGAAGCTTTCTTT.

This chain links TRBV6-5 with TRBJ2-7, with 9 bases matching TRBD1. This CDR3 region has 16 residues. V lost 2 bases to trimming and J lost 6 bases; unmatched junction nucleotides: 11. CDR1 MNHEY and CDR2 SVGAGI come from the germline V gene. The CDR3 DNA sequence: TGTGCCAGCAGTTACGCTTGGGGACAGGGCGGGGGCGAGCAGTACTTC. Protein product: CASSYAWGQGGGEQYF.

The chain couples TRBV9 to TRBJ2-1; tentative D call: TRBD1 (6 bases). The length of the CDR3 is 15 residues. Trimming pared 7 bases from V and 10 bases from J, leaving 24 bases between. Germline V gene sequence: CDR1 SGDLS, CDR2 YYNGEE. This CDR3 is CASAVATGTGQEQFF. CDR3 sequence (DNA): TGTGCCAGCGCCGTGGCAACCGGAACGGGACAAGAGCAGTTCTTC.

CDR3 in amino acids: CASSPLAGGTDTQYF. For the CDR3, the DNA is TGTGCCAGCAGCCCCTTAGCGGGAGGCACAGATACGCAGTATTTT. The chain links TRBV7-2 to TRBJ2-3; 9 positions agree with TRBD2. Germline V gives CDR1 SGHTA, CDR2 FQGNSA. The CDR3 totals 15 residues. The trim removed 5 bases at V and 1 base at J, leaving 4 bases unmatched.

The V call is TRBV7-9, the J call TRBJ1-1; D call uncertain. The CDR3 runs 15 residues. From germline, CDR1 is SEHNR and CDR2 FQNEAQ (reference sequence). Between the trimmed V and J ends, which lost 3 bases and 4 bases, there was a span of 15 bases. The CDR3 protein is CASSLSTGFTTEAFF. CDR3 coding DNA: TGTGCCAGCAGCTTGTCGACGGGGTTTACCACTGAAGCTTTCTTT.

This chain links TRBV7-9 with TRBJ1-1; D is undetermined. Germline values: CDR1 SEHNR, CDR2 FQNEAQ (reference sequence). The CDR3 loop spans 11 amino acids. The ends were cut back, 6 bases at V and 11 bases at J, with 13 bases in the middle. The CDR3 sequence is CASSPRGMAFF. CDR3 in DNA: TGTGCCAGCAGTCCTCGGGGAATGGCTTTCTTT. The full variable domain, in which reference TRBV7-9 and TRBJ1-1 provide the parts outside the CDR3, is DTGVSQNPRHKITKRGQNVTFRCDPISEHNRLYWYRQTLGQGPEFLTYFQNEAQLEKSRLLSDRFSAERPKGSFSTLEIQRTEQGDSAMYLCASSPRGMAFFGQGTRLTVV.

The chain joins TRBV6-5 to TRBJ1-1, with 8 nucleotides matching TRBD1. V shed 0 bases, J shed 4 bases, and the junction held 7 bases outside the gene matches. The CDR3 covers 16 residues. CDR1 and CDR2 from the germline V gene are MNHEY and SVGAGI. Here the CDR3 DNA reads TGTGCCAGCAGTTACTCCCAGGGGGCCTTGGGCACTGAAGCTTTCTTT. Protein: CASSYSQGALGTEAFF.

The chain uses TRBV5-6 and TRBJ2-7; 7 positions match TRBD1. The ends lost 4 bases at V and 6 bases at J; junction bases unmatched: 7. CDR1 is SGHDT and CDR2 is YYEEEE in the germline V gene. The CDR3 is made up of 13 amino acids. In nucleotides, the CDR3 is TGTGCCAGCAGCCGACAGGGCAACCTCGAGCAGTACTTC. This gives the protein CASSRQGNLEQYF.

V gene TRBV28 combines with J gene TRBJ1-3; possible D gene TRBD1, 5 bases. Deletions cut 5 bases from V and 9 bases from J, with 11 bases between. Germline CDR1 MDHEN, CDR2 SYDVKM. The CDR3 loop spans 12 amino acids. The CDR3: CASSPRGGTIYF. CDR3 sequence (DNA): TGTGCCAGCAGTCCTCGGGGGGGCACCATATATTTT.

CDR3 region: CAWSMVAAETQYF. Written as DNA, the CDR3 is TGTGCCTGGAGTATGGTAGCCGCCGAGACCCAGTACTTC. V usage is TRBV30 and J usage is TRBJ2-5, with D unclear. CDR3 size: 13 residues. Trimming left V 2 bases short and J 5 bases short, with 12 bases between. Germline CDR1 and CDR2: GTSNPN and SVGIG (reference sequence).

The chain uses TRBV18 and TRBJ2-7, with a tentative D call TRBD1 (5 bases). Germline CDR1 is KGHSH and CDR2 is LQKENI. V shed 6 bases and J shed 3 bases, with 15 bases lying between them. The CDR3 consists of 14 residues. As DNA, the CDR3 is TGTGCCAGCTCTCCCCTAGGGGATCACTACGAGCAGTACTTC. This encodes CASSPLGDHYEQYF.

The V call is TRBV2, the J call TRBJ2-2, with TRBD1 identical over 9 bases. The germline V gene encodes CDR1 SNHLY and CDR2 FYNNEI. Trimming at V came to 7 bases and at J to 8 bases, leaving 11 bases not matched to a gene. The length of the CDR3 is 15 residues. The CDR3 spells CASMGQGSPNGELFF. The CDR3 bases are TGTGCCAGCATGGGACAGGGTTCTCCTAATGGGGAGCTGTTTTTT.

CDR3 sequence reads: CASSPGYNQPQHF. The CDR3 nucleotides read TGTGCCAGCAGCCCAGGTTACAATCAGCCCCAGCATTTT. The chain couples TRBV7-9 to TRBJ1-5; D is uncertain. This CDR3 comprises 13 residues. V shed 5 bases and J shed 3 bases, with 8 bases lying between them. The V gene's germline CDR1 is SEHNR and CDR2 FQNEAQ (reference sequence).

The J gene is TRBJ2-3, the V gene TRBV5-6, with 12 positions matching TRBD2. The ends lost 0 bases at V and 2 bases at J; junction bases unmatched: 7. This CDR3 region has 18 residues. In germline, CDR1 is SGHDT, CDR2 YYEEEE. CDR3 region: CASSLERLAGEITDTQYF. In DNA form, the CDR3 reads TGTGCCAGCAGCTTGGAGAGACTAGCGGGAGAGATCACAGATACGCAGTATTTT.

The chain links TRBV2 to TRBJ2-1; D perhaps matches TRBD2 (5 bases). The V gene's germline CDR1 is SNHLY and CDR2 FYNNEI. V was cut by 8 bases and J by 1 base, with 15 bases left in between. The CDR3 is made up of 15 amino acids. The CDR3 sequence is CASAWQADSYNEQFF. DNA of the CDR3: TGTGCCAGCGCCTGGCAAGCGGATTCCTACAATGAGCAGTTCTTC.

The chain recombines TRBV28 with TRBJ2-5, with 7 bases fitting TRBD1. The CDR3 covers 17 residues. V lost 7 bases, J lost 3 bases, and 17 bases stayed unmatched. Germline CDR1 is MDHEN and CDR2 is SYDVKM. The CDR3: CASTLTGIGTAKETQYF. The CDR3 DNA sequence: TGTGCCAGCACCTTAACCGGGATCGGGACAGCCAAAGAGACCCAGTACTTC.

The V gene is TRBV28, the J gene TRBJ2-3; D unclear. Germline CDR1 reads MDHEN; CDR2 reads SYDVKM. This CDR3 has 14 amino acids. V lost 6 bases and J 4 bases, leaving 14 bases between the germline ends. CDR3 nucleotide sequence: TGTGCCAGCAGGCCCCTCACTAATTCAGATACGCAGTATTTT. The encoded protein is CASRPLTNSDTQYF.

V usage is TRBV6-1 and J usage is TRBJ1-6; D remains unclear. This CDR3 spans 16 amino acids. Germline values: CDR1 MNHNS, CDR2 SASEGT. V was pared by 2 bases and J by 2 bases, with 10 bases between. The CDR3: CASSELTVPYNSPLHF. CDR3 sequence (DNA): TGTGCCAGCAGTGAACTTACAGTTCCCTATAATTCACCCCTCCACTTT.